The 4 T cell receptor beta chains presented below share a single source sample, sequenced in a study of T cell responses to AZD1222 COVID-19 vaccine. Clones were read by immunoSEQ multiplex PCR, and TCRdb kept only the in-frame ones, dropping some. The sample has approximately 110,000 clones; around 81% are singletons. Sequenced here: peripheral blood, sampled on day 0 of AZD1222 vaccination. Receptor source: an adult in good health.

This sequence joins TRBV2 and TRBJ2-1, with 8 bases aligning to TRBD1. This CDR3 has 12 residues. With V trimmed by 7 bases and J by 7 bases, 3 bases remained unmatched. Germline lookup yields CDR1 SNHLY and CDR2 FYNNEI. The CDR3, as DNA: TGTGCCAGCACCAGGGGGCAAAATGAGCAGTTCTTC. Translating it yields CASTRGQNEQFF.

This clone is classed as medium-sized. The chain recombines TRBV15 with TRBJ1-2, with D hard to call. Trimming removed 1 base from V and 2 bases from J, with 11 bases in between. The CDR3 length is 15 residues. Germline CDR1 reads LNHNV; CDR2 reads YYDKDF (reference sequence). The CDR3 is CATSRGEGLNYGYTF. DNA of the CDR3: TGTGCCACCAGCAGAGGTGAAGGACTCAACTATGGCTACACCTTC.

As regards this clone: The sample has other DNA sequences that encode this CDR3 too. V usage is TRBV11-3 and J usage is TRBJ2-1; D remains ambiguous. Deletions cut 6 bases from V and 4 bases from J, with 10 bases between. The germline CDR1 and CDR2 sequences are SGHNT and YENEEA. This CDR3 comprises 13 residues. In DNA form, the CDR3 reads TGTGCCAGCAGTCTAGACACTTACAATGAGCAGTTCTTC. Amino acid sequence: CASSLDTYNEQFF.

The CDR3 DNA reads TGCGCCAGCAGCCAAGGGTCAGGGAACTATGGCTACACCTTC. Translated: CASSQGSGNYGYTF. The chain uses TRBV4-1 and TRBJ1-2, with D possibly matching TRBD1 (5 bases). The CDR3 consists of 14 residues. Trimming stripped 1 base from V and 2 bases from J, with 8 bases between. The V gene's germline CDR1 is MGHRA and CDR2 YSYEKL.